One and the same sample provided the 7 T cell receptor beta chains below, sequenced in a study of blood T cell repertoires in COVID-19. Produced via immunoSEQ multiplex PCR; TCRdb's table is partial and in-frame only. The table shows a few hundred thousand clones, with about 81% occurring only once. Material: PBMCs or T cells enriched from blood (not recorded which). The receptor source for this set is a man under 40 with acute COVID-19.

The rearrangement uses TRBV5-4 and TRBJ2-3, with 7 bases that match TRBD2. Germline-derived CDR1 and CDR2 are SGHNT and YYREEE (reference sequence). V shed 0 bases and J 0 bases; nucleotides not matched to a gene: 7. This CDR3 spans 17 amino acids. The CDR3 loop is CASSLGTRTASTDTQYF. CDR3 bases: TGTGCCAGCAGCTTGGGGACTAGGACTGCTAGCACAGATACGCAGTATTTT.

The V and J genes are TRBV13 and TRBJ2-1; the D gene is possibly TRBD1 (7 bases). V shed 5 bases and J shed 5 bases, with 16 bases lying between them. The CDR3 length is 15 residues. In germline, CDR1 is PRHDT, CDR2 FYEKMQ (reference sequence). CDR3 nucleotide sequence: TGTGCCAGCAGCCTCGGCTTCAGGGGGGACAATGAGCAGTTCTTC. It specifies CASSLGFRGDNEQFF.

In its sample, this clone was seen once. J is TRBJ1-2 and V is TRBV11-3, with D unresolved. From germline, CDR1 is SGHNT and CDR2 YENEEA. V lost 1 base to trimming and J lost 5 bases, with 14 bases between them. The CDR3 length is 15 residues. CDR3: CASSLASLSGYGYTF. Written as DNA, the CDR3 is TGTGCCAGCAGCTTAGCCTCCCTCAGCGGGTATGGCTACACCTTC.

This chain joins TRBV24-1 and TRBJ2-5; TRBD1 aligns across 10 bases. The trim removed 3 bases at V and 5 bases at J, leaving 8 bases unmatched. CDR3 size: 16 residues. CDR1 is KGHDR and CDR2 is SFDVKD in the germline V gene. The CDR3, as DNA: TGTGCCACCAGTGATCAGACAGGGGGCCGTGCGGAGACCCAGTACTTC. Its protein product is CATSDQTGGRAETQYF.

The genes are TRBV6-5 and TRBJ2-1; D not resolved. Germline V gene data show CDR1 as MNHEY and CDR2 as SVGAGI. CDR3 length equals 14 residues. V was trimmed by 5 bases and J by 5 bases, leaving 13 bases between them. CDR3 nucleotide sequence: TGTGCCAGCAGTCTCCGCCGGTCGGACAATGAGCAGTTCTTC. Translated: CASSLRRSDNEQFF.

This chain joins TRBV6-1 and TRBJ2-7; D call uncertain. The germline V and J ends were trimmed by 3 bases and 3 bases, with 3 bases remaining between them. CDR1 is MNHNS, CDR2 SASEGT, per germline. This CDR3 comprises 11 residues. The CDR3 nucleotides are TGTGCCAGCAGTGACAACTACGAGCAGTACGTC. It yields the protein CASSDNYEQYV.

This chain links TRBV9 with TRBJ2-1, with TRBD2 as a possible D gene (5 bases). CDR3 length: 14 amino acids. Trimming stripped 7 bases from V and 0 bases from J, with 11 bases between. CDR1 and CDR2 (germline): SGDLS, YYNGEE. CDR3 DNA sequence: TGTGCCAGCGGTCGGGGTAGCTCCTACAATGAGCAGTTCTTC. This translates into CASGRGSSYNEQFF.